This entry concerns a single TCR beta chain. The sample is drawn from a study of radiation and T cells in renal cell carcinoma. Study-wide background: Nephrectomy followed 15 Gy stereotactic body radiation by 4 weeks.

The sample's time point: baseline pretreatment blood. Treatment noted: 15 Gy SBRT to primary tumor, nephrectomy 4 weeks later. Looked up from germline, CDR1 is SEHNR and CDR2 is FQNEAQ (reference sequence). V was shortened by 5 bases and J by 1 base, with 13 bases between the two germline ends. This CDR3 has 15 residues. Repertoires were generated with immunoSEQ multiplex PCR, while TCRdb's copy carries only in-frame clones and drops some. This sample carries some 50,000 clones, approximately 80% of them seen once, and the ten largest clones take 25% to 35%. The chain is built from TRBV7-9 and TRBJ2-3; tentative D call: TRBD1 (5 bases). This clonotype was obtained from a woman between 65 and 79 years old with renal cell carcinoma. Specimen: blood, collected from a patient whose treatment included radiotherapy and nephrectomy. CDR3 protein: CASSQQKTGTDTQYF. The CDR3 region has the DNA TGTGCCAGCAGCCAACAAAAGACAGGCACAGATACGCAGTATTTT. Together with reference TRBV7-9 and TRBJ2-3, the CDR3 gives the full variable domain: DTGVSQNPRHKITKRGQNVTFRCDPISEHNRLYWYRQTLGQGPEFLTYFQNEAQLEKSRLLSDRFSAERPKGSFSTLEIQRTEQGDSAMYLCASSQQKTGTDTQYFGPGTRLTVL.